This TCR beta chain came from a study of T-cell reconstitution after alpha-beta-depleted transplantation in children listed by TCRdb under 2016. As for the study more broadly: The study quantitatively tracked T-cell immune reconstitution after TCRalphabeta/CD19-depleted allogeneic hematopoietic cell transplantation in children using TCR repertoire profiling. Beyond this particular receptor, the publication reports: The high TCRbeta diversity at day 60 in some patients was ascribed to recipient T cells and intrathymic progenitors that had survived conditioning. Over the following months the frequencies of hyperexpanded clones went down, and after one year T-cell counts and TCRbeta diversity were mostly credited to newly produced T cells. About two months after transplant, the apparently early recovery of alphabetaT-cell counts reportedly depended on just several hundred clones that had expanded rapidly and came from non-depleted graft cells.

This clonotype was detected ten times or more. Its antigen remains unidentified. No per-base quality is available; no much larger clone lies one base away. Receptors were amplified or captured by PCR. The sample was run on an Illumina HiSeq 2500. TCR libraries were prepared with molecular barcoding, using unique molecular identifiers to normalize TCRbeta repertoire quantification. The public reads were quality trimmed at Q25 with fastp and then assembled into clones with MiXCR by TCRdb, keeping productive beta chains. Rows with one shared CDR3 protein collapse into an entry with the most common genes and DNA. Present in this sample are 70,000 to 95,000 distinct CDR3 sequences, around 15% of which were seen just once. About 18% of the sample is in the top ten clones. Taken with the paper, the label for treatment or condition translates to: allogeneic hematopoietic cell transplantation with graft depleted of TCRalphabeta T cells and CD19 B cells. The transplant recipients were children given TCRalphabeta/CD19-depleted allogeneic hematopoietic cell grafts.

A distance of 13 bases separates the germline ends of V and J, which lose 3 bases and 6 bases respectively. The CDR3 covers 14 residues, taking in both the cysteine and the phenylalanine. Only the CDR3 DNA stays, 42 bases, in frame from base 1. The sample here was PBMCs, mostly from graft donor cells, taken 180 days after TCRalphabeta/CD19-depleted stem cell transplant. This receptor was obtained from a male patient aged 2-15 years who had a stem cell transplant for acute lymphoblastic leukemia, so the T cells may come from the graft donor. The sequence links TRBV12-3 or TRBV12-4 to TRBJ2-3; no D gene is confidently identified. CDR3 sequence: CASSFQSVPDTQYF. The DNA is as follows: TGTGCCAGCAGTTTCCAATCGGTTCCGGATACGCAGTATTTT.